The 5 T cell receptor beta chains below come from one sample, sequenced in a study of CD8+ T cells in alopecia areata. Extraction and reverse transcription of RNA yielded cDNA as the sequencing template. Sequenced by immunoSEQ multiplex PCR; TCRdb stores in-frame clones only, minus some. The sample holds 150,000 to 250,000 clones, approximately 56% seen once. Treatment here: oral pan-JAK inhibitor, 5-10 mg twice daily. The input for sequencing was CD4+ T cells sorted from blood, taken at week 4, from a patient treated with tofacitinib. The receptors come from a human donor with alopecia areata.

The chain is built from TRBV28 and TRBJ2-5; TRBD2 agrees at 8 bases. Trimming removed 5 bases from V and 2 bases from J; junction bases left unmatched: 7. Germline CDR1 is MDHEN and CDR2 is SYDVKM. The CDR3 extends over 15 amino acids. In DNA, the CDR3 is TGTGCCAGCAGTCCACCCGGGGGGGGGCAAGAGACCCAGTACTTC. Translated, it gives CASSPPGGGQETQYF.

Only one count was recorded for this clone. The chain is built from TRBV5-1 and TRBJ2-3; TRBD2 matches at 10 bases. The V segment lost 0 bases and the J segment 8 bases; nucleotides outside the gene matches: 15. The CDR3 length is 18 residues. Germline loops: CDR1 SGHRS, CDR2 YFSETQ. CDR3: CASSLGPSSGGRSGTQYF. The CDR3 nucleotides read TGCGCCAGCAGCTTGGGGCCCTCTAGCGGGGGCCGCTCGGGTACGCAGTATTTT.

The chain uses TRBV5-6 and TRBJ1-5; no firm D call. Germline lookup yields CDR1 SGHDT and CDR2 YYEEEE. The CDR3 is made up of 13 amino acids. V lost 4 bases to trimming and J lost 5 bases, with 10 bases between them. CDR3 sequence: CASSTGPDQPQHF. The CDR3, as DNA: TGTGCCAGCAGCACCGGGCCGGATCAGCCCCAGCATTTT.

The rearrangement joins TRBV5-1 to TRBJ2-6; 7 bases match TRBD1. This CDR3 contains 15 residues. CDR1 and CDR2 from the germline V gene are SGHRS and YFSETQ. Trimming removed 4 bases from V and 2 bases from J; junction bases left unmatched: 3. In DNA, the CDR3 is TGCGCCAGCAGCGAAAGGGGGCCTGGGGCCAACGTCCTGACTTTC. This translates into CASSERGPGANVLTF.

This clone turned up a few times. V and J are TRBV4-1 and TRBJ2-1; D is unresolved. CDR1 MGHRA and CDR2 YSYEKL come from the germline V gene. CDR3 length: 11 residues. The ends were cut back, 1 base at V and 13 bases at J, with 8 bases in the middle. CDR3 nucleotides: TGCGCCAGCAGCCAAGCGGTGAGTCAGTTCTTC. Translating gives CASSQAVSQFF.